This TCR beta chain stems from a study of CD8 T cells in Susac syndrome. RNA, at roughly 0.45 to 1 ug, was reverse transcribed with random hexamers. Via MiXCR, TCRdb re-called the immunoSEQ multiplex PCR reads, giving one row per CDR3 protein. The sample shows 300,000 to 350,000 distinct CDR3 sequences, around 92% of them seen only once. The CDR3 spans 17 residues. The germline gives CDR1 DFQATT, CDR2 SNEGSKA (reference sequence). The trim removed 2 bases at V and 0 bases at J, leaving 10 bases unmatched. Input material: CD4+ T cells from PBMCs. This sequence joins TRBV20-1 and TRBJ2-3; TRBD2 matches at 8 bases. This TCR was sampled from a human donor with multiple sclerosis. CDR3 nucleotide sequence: TGCAGTGCTAGAACCCCCCCCTCTAGCGGGAGCACAGATACGCAGTATTTT. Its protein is CSARTPPSSGSTDTQYF.